This entry concerns a single T cell receptor beta chain. Its antigen is as yet unknown. With the read ending 3 residues before the CDR3 end, the germline J gene is used to fill in that end. Germline V gene sequence: CDR1 KGHSH, CDR2 LQKENI. After removal of 6 bases from V and 4 bases from J, the junction contained 4 bases not matched to a gene. This CDR3 region has 14 residues. The entry originates in a study of T cells in women clearing cervical HPV infection. Across the whole study: Case blood drawn at lesion detection; control blood after infection cleared. General study findings and limits: TRBV6-7 relative abundance averaged about 0.1% in cases and under 0.2% in controls. CIN3+ cases had significantly higher TCR repertoire richness than controls, but evenness did not differ.

The assay was immunoSEQ multiplex PCR, and TCRdb's table has in-frame clones only and misses some. The repertoire shows roughly 30,000 clones; the top ten hold approximately 6.8%. All participants had a single incident cervical HPV16 infection, and prevalent HPV16 infections were excluded. The TCR was taken from a woman aged 18 to 75 with a cervical HPV16 infection that either progressed to CIN3+ or cleared (not recorded which). The chain joins TRBV18 to TRBJ2-7, with TRBD2 matching over 12 bases. Sample: blood buffy coat. The DNA read from the CDR3 is TGTGCCAGCTCCCCAACTAGCGGGAGGTACGAG. Translated: CASSPTSGRYE. The entire CDR3 protein is CASSPTSGRYEQYF.